In this sample, the clone carrying this TCR beta chain turned up once. The table came from immunoSEQ multiplex PCR; TCRdb's copy has only in-frame clones and leaves some out. Counted here are 350,000 to 450,000 clones, around nine tenths occurring once; the ten biggest clones make up about 6.3%. The data originate from a study of control samples from healthy donors and cancer patients. The V gene's germline CDR1 is SGHTA and CDR2 FQGNSA. CDR3 length: 16 amino acids. Trimming at V came to 4 bases and at J to 5 bases, leaving 8 bases not matched to a gene. The TCR sequence derives from a man in his forties with head and neck cancer. This chain uses TRBV7-2 with TRBJ1-2, with TRBD1 identical over 12 bases. The sequencing input was PBMCs. In DNA, the CDR3 is TGTGCCAGCAGCTGGGACAGGGGGCTGTCTGGTTATGGCTACACCTTC. Amino acids: CASSWDRGLSGYGYTF.